These 30 T cell receptor beta chains were sequenced from one sample in a study of T cell repertoires in cytomegalovirus infection. These TCRs are of unknown antigen specificity. TCRdb redid the calling of the reads with MiXCR, one entry per CDR3 protein. The data contain a few hundred thousand distinct CDR3 sequences, 30% to 40% of them singletons. The sequencing used cultured PBMCs, collected from culture after CMV antigen stimulation. These receptors all stem from a human donor in good health (CMV status not recorded). Some clones in this sample may be carry-over from other donors' samples.

The V gene is TRBV29-1, the J gene TRBJ2-7; TRBD1 aligns across 8 bases. This CDR3 is built from 14 residues. V was clipped by 4 bases and J by 3 bases; unmatched bases: 8. Germline V gene sequence: CDR1 SQVTM, CDR2 ANQGSEA. CDR3 loop: CSVGLTGASYEQYF. CDR3 bases: TGCAGCGTTGGGCTGACAGGGGCTAGCTACGAGCAGTACTTC.

The chain has TRBV28 and TRBJ2-2; D may match TRBD1 or TRBD2 (5 bases each). The length of the CDR3 is 15 residues. The V end was cut by 6 bases, the J end by 1 base, with 12 bases between. The germline gives CDR1 MDHEN, CDR2 SYDVKM. As DNA, the CDR3 is TGTGCCAGCAGAAGGGACCTGGGGAACACCGGGGAGCTGTTTTTT. It codes for CASRRDLGNTGELFF.

This clonotype was observed a few times. The V gene is TRBV28, the J gene TRBJ1-1, with D possibly TRBD1 on 5 matching bases. Trimming stripped 6 bases from V and 7 bases from J, with 15 bases between. Germline loops: CDR1 MDHEN, CDR2 SYDVKM. The CDR3 extends over 13 amino acids. CDR3 amino acids: CASSTAGFGEAFF. In DNA form, the CDR3 reads TGTGCCAGCAGCACAGCAGGGTTTGGTGAAGCTTTCTTT.

The rearrangement uses TRBV7-6 and TRBJ2-3, with 8 bases fitting TRBD2. The ends lost 5 bases at V and 4 bases at J; junction bases unmatched: 11. The CDR3 contains 16 residues. Germline V gene sequence: CDR1 SGHVS, CDR2 FNYEAQ. The CDR3 loop is CASSAVAGLRADTQYF. The CDR3 DNA reads TGTGCCAGCAGCGCAGTAGCGGGACTCAGGGCAGATACGCAGTATTTT.

This rearrangement joins TRBV19 to TRBJ1-1; TRBD1 agrees at 8 bases. Unmatched junction bases numbered 10, after V lost 4 bases and J lost 0 bases. Looked up from germline, CDR1 is LNHDA and CDR2 is SQIVND (reference sequence). The CDR3 consists of 17 residues. The DNA of the CDR3 is TGTGCCAGTAGTACACGGACAGGGTGGTTGGTGAACACTGAAGCTTTCTTT. As protein: CASSTRTGWLVNTEAFF.

The sample holds many counts of this clonotype. The chain has TRBV7-2 and TRBJ2-2; D perhaps matches TRBD2 (5 bases). Trimming pared 1 base from V and 5 bases from J, leaving 14 bases between. Per germline, CDR1 SGHTA and CDR2 FQGNSA. The CDR3 runs 16 residues. CDR3 sequence: CASSLDPSRTTGELFF. CDR3 DNA sequence: TGTGCCAGCAGCTTAGATCCTAGCCGCACTACCGGGGAGCTGTTTTTT.

The CDR3 reads CASSARLAGVTSTDTQYF. CDR3 in DNA: TGTGCCAGCAGCGCCCGACTAGCGGGAGTTACTAGCACAGATACGCAGTATTTT. The chain has TRBV7-6 and TRBJ2-3; 12 positions agree with TRBD2. There are 18 residues in the CDR3. The J segment lost 0 bases and the V segment lost 5 bases, leaving 9 bases of the junction unmatched. The germline CDR1 and CDR2 sequences are SGHVS and FNYEAQ.

This clonotype has more than one count but fewer than ten. This rearrangement joins TRBV19 to TRBJ1-5; TRBD1 might be the D (5 bases). The germline V gene has CDR1 LNHDA and CDR2 SQIVND (reference sequence). Trimming took 5 bases from V and 1 from J, leaving 15 bases between them. The CDR3 is 16 amino acids. CDR3 coding DNA: TGTGCCAGTAGTTTGAGCCCCAGGGAAAGCAATCAGCCCCAGCATTTT. Encoded protein: CASSLSPRESNQPQHF. The full variable domain, its missing parts supplied by reference TRBV19 and TRBJ1-5, is DGGITQSPKYLFRKEGQNVTLSCEQNLNHDAMYWYRQDPGQGLRLIYYSQIVNDFQKGDIAEGYSVSREKKESFPLTVTSAQKNPTAFYLCASSLSPRESNQPQHFGDGTRLSIL.

There are a few counts of this clonotype. V usage is TRBV12-3 or TRBV12-4 and J usage is TRBJ1-1, with unresolved D. The CDR3 runs 14 residues. V was cut by 4 bases and J by 5 bases, with 14 bases left in between. The CDR3 DNA sequence: TGTGCCAGCAGTTCGGGCAGCGCGGGGACTGAAGCTTTCTTT. Protein sequence: CASSSGSAGTEAFF.

This rearrangement joins TRBV20-1 to TRBJ2-3, with 7 bases identical to TRBD1. Germline CDR1 reads DFQATT; CDR2 reads SNEGSKA (reference sequence). V shed 4 bases and J 4 bases; nucleotides not matched to a gene: 11. The CDR3 is made up of 15 amino acids. The CDR3 is CSANRRDRRADTQYF. The CDR3 DNA follows: TGCAGTGCTAACCGTAGGGACAGACGGGCAGATACGCAGTATTTT.

This chain links TRBV29-1 with TRBJ2-3; maybe TRBD2 (6 bases). This CDR3 comprises 14 residues. V gave up 3 bases and J gave up 3 bases, with 13 bases separating them. The germline CDR1 and CDR2 sequences are SQVTM and ANQGSEA. Written as DNA, the CDR3 is TGCAGCGTTGAGATGGGACTCGGAACAGATACGCAGTATTTT. Translated, it gives CSVEMGLGTDTQYF.

The V gene is TRBV6-2 or TRBV6-3, the J gene TRBJ1-2; D not certain. Looked up from germline, CDR1 is MNHEY and CDR2 is SVGEGT. Trimming pared 2 bases from V and 6 bases from J, leaving 7 bases between. The CDR3 spans 12 residues. The CDR3 coding sequence is TGTGCCAGCAGTTACCGGTTGGATGGCTACACCTTC. Amino acids: CASSYRLDGYTF.

The chain recombines TRBV9 with TRBJ1-5; D perhaps matches TRBD1 (6 bases). This CDR3 comprises 14 residues. V lost 4 bases and J 5 bases, leaving 13 bases between the germline ends. The V gene's germline CDR1 is SGDLS and CDR2 YYNGEE. The CDR3 DNA reads TGTGCCAGCAGCCCCGCTGGGGGCGATCAGCCCCAGCATTTT. This translates into CASSPAGGDQPQHF.

This clonotype has a handful of counts. CDR3: CATSRGTGNSPLHF. The CDR3 DNA reads as TGTGCCACCAGCAGGGGGACAGGGAATTCACCCCTCCACTTT. This rearrangement joins TRBV15 to TRBJ1-6, with 9 bases fitting TRBD1. Germline V gene lookup returns CDR1 LNHNV and CDR2 YYDKDF (reference sequence). The CDR3 runs 14 residues. V gave up 3 bases and J gave up 7 bases; unmatched junction bases: 1.

There are a few counts of this clonotype. The chain combines TRBV28 with TRBJ2-7; 9 nucleotides agree with TRBD1. Trimming cost V 6 bases and J 1 base; bases outside gene matches: 4. Germline V gives CDR1 MDHEN, CDR2 SYDVKM. CDR3 length: 14 residues. The CDR3 nucleotides are TGTGCCAGCAGATCCGGGACAGGGTCCTACGAGCAGTACTTC. It yields the protein CASRSGTGSYEQYF.

The sample holds a few counts of this clonotype. The chain employs TRBV5-1 and TRBJ1-3; D uncertain. The V end was cut by 3 bases, the J end by 0 bases, with 13 bases between. The CDR3 runs to 16 residues. Germline V gene sequence: CDR1 SGHRS, CDR2 YFSETQ. CDR3 DNA sequence: TGCGCCAGCAGCTCAACAGAACAGTCCTCTGGAAACACCATATATTTT. This sequence encodes CASSSTEQSSGNTIYF.

There are many counts of this clonotype. The chain employs TRBV7-6 and TRBJ2-1, with 11 bases lining up with TRBD2. The ends lost 4 bases at V and 8 bases at J; junction bases unmatched: 4. Germline lookup yields CDR1 SGHVS and CDR2 FNYEAQ. CDR3 length: 14 residues. The CDR3 spells CASSSRLAGYEQFF. The CDR3, as DNA: TGTGCCAGCAGCTCTAGACTAGCGGGATATGAGCAGTTCTTC.

The chain recombines TRBV4-3 with TRBJ2-7; perhaps D is TRBD1 or TRBD2 (5 bases each). The CDR3 length is 13 residues. V was shortened by 3 bases and J by 6 bases, with 12 bases between the two germline ends. From germline, CDR1 is LGHNA and CDR2 YSLEER. In DNA form, the CDR3 reads TGCGCCAGCAGCCACGGACTTGGGGCCGAGCAGTACGTC. It translates to CASSHGLGAEQYV.

The chain has TRBV30 and TRBJ1-2, with D perhaps TRBD1 (5 bases). The CDR3 is 12 amino acids. CDR1 and CDR2 (germline): GTSNPN, SVGIG (reference sequence). Trimming left V 3 bases short and J 3 bases short, with 8 bases between. The CDR3 sequence is CAWRRGDYGYTF. The DNA for the CDR3 is TGTGCCTGGAGACGGGGGGACTATGGCTACACCTTC.

This clonotype was recorded many times. The chain has TRBV7-8 and TRBJ2-3; the match to TRBD2 covers 7 bases. This CDR3 region has 16 residues. Germline assignment: CDR1 SGHVS and CDR2 FQNEAQ. Trimming removed 5 bases from V and 2 bases from J; junction bases left unmatched: 10. CDR3 residues: CASSPTGGSVTDTQYF. The CDR3, as DNA: TGTGCCAGCAGCCCGACGGGCGGGAGTGTCACAGATACGCAGTATTTT. The whole variable domain, filled in from reference TRBV7-8 and TRBJ2-3, reads GAGVSQSPRYKVAKRGQDVALRCDPISGHVSLFWYQQALGQGPEFLTYFQNEAQLDKSGLPSDRFFAERPEGSVSTLKIQRTQQEDSAVYLCASSPTGGSVTDTQYFGPGTRLTVL.

This clonotype was seen more than once but under ten times. The rearrangement links TRBV11-2 to TRBJ1-1; no clear D. V gave up 5 bases and J gave up 1 base, with 8 bases separating them. This CDR3 is 13 amino acids long. Germline CDR1 SGHAT, CDR2 FQNNGV. The CDR3 coding sequence is TGTGCCAGCAGCCGCGACACGAACACTGAAGCTTTCTTT. Its translation: CASSRDTNTEAFF.

J is TRBJ2-7 and V is TRBV10-3; no clear D gene. The CDR3 consists of 13 residues. V was clipped by 1 base and J by 0 bases, with 4 bases between them. CDR1 and CDR2 (germline): ENHRY, SYGVKD. The CDR3, as DNA: TGTGCCATCAGTGAGTTTAGCTCCTACGAGCAGTACTTC. Encoded protein: CAISEFSSYEQYF.

This clonotype was detected only a few times. This chain connects TRBV6-8 to TRBJ2-5, with D possibly being TRBD2 (8 bases). Germline V gives CDR1 MNHGY, CDR2 SAAAGT. CDR3 length: 15 residues. V was shortened by 11 bases and J by 4 bases, with 23 bases between the two germline ends. For the CDR3, the DNA is TGTGCCGCGGGAGACAGGGCGGGAGGCACAGAGACCCAGTACTTC. The encoded protein is CAAGDRAGGTETQYF.

V and J are TRBV24-1 and TRBJ2-7, with TRBD1 matching 9 bases. The CDR3 loop spans 12 amino acids. Germline values: CDR1 KGHDR, CDR2 SFDVKD. This chain's CDR3 is CPGQGSSYEQYV. The CDR3 bases are TGTCCCGGACAGGGGAGCTCCTACGAGCAGTACGTC.

This clonotype occurred many times. V is TRBV20-1 and J is TRBJ2-3; D perhaps matches TRBD2 (6 bases). The CDR3 has 16 amino acids. Trimming stripped 5 bases from V and 3 bases from J, with 21 bases between. The V gene's germline CDR1 is DFQATT and CDR2 SNEGSKA (reference sequence). CDR3 amino acids: CSALLGRGEGTDTQYF. The CDR3, as DNA: TGCAGTGCTCTCCTTGGGCGGGGAGAGGGAACAGATACGCAGTATTTT.

V and J are TRBV7-2 and TRBJ2-1; 8 nucleotides agree with TRBD1. The ends lost 4 bases at V and 3 bases at J; junction bases unmatched: 5. The CDR3 is 15 amino acids. In germline, CDR1 is SGHTA, CDR2 FQGNSA. The DNA for the CDR3 is TGTGCCAGCAGCTCGACAGGGGACCACTACAATGAGCAGTTCTTC. Translating gives CASSSTGDHYNEQFF. Based on the CDR3 plus reference TRBV7-2 and TRBJ2-1, the full variable domain is GAGVSQSPSNKVTEKGKDVELRCDPISGHTALYWYRQSLGQGLEFLIYFQGNSAPDKSGLPSDRFSAERTGGSVSTLTIQRTQQEDSAVYLCASSSTGDHYNEQFFGPGTRLTVL.

This clonotype was picked up a small number of times. The J gene is TRBJ1-2, the V gene TRBV6-5; D gene uncertain. CDR1 MNHEY and CDR2 SVGAGI come from the germline V gene. This CDR3 contains 12 residues. Deletions cut 0 bases from V and 14 bases from J, with 13 bases between. CDR3 amino acids: CASSYSVGPWTF. The CDR3 region has the DNA TGTGCCAGCAGTTACTCGGTTGGTCCGTGGACCTTC.

In its sample, this clonotype was seen a few times. The rearrangement links TRBV6-5 to TRBJ1-5; D is unresolved. In germline, CDR1 is MNHEY, CDR2 SVGAGI. V lost 1 base to trimming and J lost 3 bases, with 1 base between them. There are 12 residues in the CDR3. The CDR3 spells CASSYFNQPQHF. DNA of the CDR3: TGTGCCAGCAGTTACTTCAATCAGCCCCAGCATTTT.

The V and J genes are TRBV19 and TRBJ2-2; D is perhaps TRBD1 or TRBD2 (6 bases each). There are 15 residues in the CDR3. Trimming took 0 bases from V and 7 from J, leaving 12 bases between them. Germline-derived CDR1 and CDR2 are LNHDA and SQIVND (reference sequence). CDR3 DNA: TGTGCCAGTAGTATAGATCCGGGGGCGGTCGGGGAGCTGTTTTTT. It yields the protein CASSIDPGAVGELFF.

This rearrangement joins TRBV11-3 to TRBJ1-1, with D tentatively TRBD1 (6 bases). The length of the CDR3 is 15 residues. Germline assignment: CDR1 SGHNT and CDR2 YENEEA. The V and J ends lost 4 bases and 7 bases respectively, with 19 bases between them. Here the CDR3 reads CASSSYGGSSREAFF. The CDR3 DNA is TGTGCCAGCAGCTCCTATGGGGGCAGCTCACGTGAAGCTTTCTTT.